This T cell receptor (beta chain) was identified in a study of T-cell reconstitution after alpha-beta-depleted transplantation in children (dated by TCRdb to 2016 to 2017). With respect to the entire study: The study quantitatively tracked T-cell immune reconstitution after TCRalphabeta/CD19-depleted allogeneic hematopoietic cell transplantation in children using TCR repertoire profiling.

To prepare the library, PCR was applied. The data were produced on an Illumina HiSeq 2500. To normalize quantification of the TCRbeta repertoire, the TCR libraries were built with molecular barcoding that relied on unique molecular identifiers. TCRdb reworked the public reads: Q25 trimming with fastp, MiXCR clone assembly, productive beta chains retained. CDR3 protein sequences are deduplicated, and each keeps its most common genes and DNA. In all, the sample holds about 540,000 distinct CDR3 sequences, and about a sixth of those were seen once. The biggest ten clones account for 3.3% of the sample. As to this clonotype: The clone's antigen remains unknown. Per-base qualities were not stored, and no clone one base away is much larger.

Its CDR3 holds 15 amino acids, cysteine through phenylalanine. Just the 45-base CDR3 DNA is kept, in frame starting at base 1. V is clipped by 0 bases and J by 1 base, and the sequence between their germline boundaries is 12 bases long. Sequences GTSNPN (CDR1) and SVGIG (CDR2) are obtained from the germline V gene (reference sequence). Sequencing was performed on PBMCs from the stem cell graft donor, taken from the stem cell graft. The receptor comes from a human donor who donated a stem cell graft to a child with acute lymphoblastic leukemia. The sequence joins TRBV30 to TRBJ1-1, with no confident D gene call. The CDR3 amino acid sequence is: CAWSVSEVSNTEAFF. The sequenced DNA: TGTGCCTGGAGTGTATCGGAGGTATCGAACACTGAAGCTTTCTTT.